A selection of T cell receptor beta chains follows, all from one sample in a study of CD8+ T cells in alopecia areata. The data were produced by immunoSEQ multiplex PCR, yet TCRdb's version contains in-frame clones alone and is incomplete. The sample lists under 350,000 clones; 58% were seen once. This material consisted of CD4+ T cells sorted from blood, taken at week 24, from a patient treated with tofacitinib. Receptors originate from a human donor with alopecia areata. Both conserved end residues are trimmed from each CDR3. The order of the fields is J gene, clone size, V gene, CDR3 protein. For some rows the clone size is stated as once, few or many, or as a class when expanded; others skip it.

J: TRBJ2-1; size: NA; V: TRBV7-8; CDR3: ASSLARLAGGREQF
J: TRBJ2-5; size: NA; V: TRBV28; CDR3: ASRLGQQETQY
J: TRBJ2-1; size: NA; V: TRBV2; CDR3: ASIEDRGPSYNEQF
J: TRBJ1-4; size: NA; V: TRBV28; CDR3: ASSPNEKLF
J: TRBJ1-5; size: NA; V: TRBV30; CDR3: AISGRGRRQPQH
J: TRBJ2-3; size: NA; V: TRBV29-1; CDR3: SLSGGSAGTQY
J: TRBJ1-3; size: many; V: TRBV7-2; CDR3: ASSVDSPLYGNTIY
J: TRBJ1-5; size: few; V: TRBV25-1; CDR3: ASSESSGTAYQPQH
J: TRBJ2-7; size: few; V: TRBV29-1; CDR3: SPARSDNYEQY
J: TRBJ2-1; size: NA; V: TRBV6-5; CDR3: ASSLTSGAYNEQF
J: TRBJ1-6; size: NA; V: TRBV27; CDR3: ASSTAPSPLH
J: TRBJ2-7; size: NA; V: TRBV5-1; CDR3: ASSLARQTSYEQY
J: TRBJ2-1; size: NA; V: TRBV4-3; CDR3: ASSQDPLAASYNEQF
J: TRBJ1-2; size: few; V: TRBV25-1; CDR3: ASSEEGEDYGYT
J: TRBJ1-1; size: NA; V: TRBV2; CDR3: ASSEVRGRTEAF
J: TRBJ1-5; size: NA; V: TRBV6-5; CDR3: ASSPLNQPQH
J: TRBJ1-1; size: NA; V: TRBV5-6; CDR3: ASTSTPGLNTEAF
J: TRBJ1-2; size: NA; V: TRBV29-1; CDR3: SVKGGSEGYT
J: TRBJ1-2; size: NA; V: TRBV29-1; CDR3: SVSFRQASNYGYT
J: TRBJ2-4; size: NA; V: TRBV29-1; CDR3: SVAGGGGAKNIQY
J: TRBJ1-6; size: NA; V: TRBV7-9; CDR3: ASSLWTASWARAPLH
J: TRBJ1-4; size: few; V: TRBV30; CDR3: AWSISGTAEKLF
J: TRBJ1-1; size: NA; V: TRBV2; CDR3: VSGRPGHDTEAF
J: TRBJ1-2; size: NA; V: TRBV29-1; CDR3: SAGDGPNYGYT
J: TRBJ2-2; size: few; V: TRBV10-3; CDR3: AISERLAGAGELF
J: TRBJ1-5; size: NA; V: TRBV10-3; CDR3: AISEKLEQPQH
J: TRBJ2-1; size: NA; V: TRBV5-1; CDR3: ASSSLRAGTEIYNEQF
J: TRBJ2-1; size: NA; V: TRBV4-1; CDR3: ASSQEGSLAGYNEQF
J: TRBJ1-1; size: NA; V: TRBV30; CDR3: AWSVRAENTEAF
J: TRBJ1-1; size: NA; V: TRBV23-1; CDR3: ASSLKVLYTEAF
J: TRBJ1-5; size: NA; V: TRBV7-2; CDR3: ASSPGQGGNNQPQH
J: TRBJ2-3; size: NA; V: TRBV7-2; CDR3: ASSPRAPDTQY
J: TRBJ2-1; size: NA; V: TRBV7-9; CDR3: ASSPRGQGAREQF
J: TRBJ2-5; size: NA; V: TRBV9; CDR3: ASSVMAGGLQETQY
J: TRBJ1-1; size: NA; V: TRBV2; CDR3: ASRVGSEGTEAF
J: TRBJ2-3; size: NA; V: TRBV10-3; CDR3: AISATGATDTQY
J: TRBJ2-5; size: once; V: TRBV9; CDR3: ASSAGQGGETQY
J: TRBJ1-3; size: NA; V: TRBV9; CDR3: ASSQDRVSGNTIY
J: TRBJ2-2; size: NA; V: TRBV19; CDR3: ASTGQGTTGELF
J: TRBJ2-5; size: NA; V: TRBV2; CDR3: ASSRDRQETQY
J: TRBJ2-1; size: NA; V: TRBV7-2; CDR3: ASSLKWTSGGYRDEQF
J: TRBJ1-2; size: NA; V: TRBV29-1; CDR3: SERTVLNNYGYT
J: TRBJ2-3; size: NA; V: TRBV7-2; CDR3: ASSLRVDTQY
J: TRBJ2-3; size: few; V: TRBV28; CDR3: ASRRKSSTDTQY
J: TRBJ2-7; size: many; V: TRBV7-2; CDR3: ASSLDGGGLSYEQY
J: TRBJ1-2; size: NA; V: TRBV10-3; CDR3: AISGSGAANSLNGYT
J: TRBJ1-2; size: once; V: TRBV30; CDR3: AWSGTGFGDGYT
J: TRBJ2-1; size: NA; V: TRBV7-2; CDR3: ASSLQGDNEQF
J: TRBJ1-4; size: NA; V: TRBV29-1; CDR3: SVEVAAGEKLF
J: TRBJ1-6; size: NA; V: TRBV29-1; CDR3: SVGGGFNSPLH
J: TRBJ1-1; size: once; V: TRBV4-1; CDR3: ASSQRMNYAAF
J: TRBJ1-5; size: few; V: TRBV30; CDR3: AWRSGGEHQPQH
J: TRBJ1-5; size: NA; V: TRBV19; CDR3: ASTPDWRAYSNQPQH
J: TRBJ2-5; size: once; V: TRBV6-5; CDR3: ASKRTRGGETQY
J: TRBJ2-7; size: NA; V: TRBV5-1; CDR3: ASSPGLAGVSSYEQY
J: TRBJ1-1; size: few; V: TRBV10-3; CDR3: ATARGTGNTEAF
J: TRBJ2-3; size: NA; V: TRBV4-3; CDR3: ASSQDIRSGTDTQY